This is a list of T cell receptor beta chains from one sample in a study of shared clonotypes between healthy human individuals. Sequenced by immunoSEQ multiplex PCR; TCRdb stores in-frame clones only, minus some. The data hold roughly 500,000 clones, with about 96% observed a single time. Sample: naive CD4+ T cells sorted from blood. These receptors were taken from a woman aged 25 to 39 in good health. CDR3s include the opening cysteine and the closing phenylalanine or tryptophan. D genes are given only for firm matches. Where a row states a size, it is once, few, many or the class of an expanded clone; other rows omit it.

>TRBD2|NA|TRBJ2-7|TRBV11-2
CASSWTSGSNEQYF
TGTGCCAGCAGCTGGACTAGCGGGAGTAACGAGCAGTACTTC
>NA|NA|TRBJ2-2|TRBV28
CASSRPRGWTGELFF
TGTGCCAGCAGCCGCCCAAGGGGGTGGACCGGGGAGCTGTTTTTT
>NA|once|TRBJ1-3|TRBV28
CGASKRFSGNTIYF
TGTGGAGCCTCCAAGCGGTTCTCTGGAAACACCATATATTTT
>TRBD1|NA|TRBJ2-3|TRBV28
CASSSRRGPGSTDTQYF
TGTGCCAGCAGTTCCAGAAGGGGGCCCGGGAGCACAGATACGCAGTATTTT
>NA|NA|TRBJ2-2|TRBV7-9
CASSLLVGSGSSNTGELFF
TGTGCCAGCAGCTTATTGGTAGGTAGCGGATCATCGAACACCGGGGAGCTGTTTTTT
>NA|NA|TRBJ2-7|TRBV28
CASSPGTPYEQYF
TGTGCCAGCAGTCCCGGGACCCCCTACGAGCAGTACTTC
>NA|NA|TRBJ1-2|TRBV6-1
CASSGGGTGNYGYTF
TGTGCCAGCAGCGGAGGCGGCACGGGGAACTATGGCTACACCTTC
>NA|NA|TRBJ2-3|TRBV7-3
CASSYRRSSTDTQYF
TGTGCCAGCAGTTACCGCCGGTCTAGCACAGATACGCAGTATTTT
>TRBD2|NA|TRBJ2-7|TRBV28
CASTSTSVYEQYF
TGTGCCAGCACATCGACTAGCGTCTACGAGCAGTACTTC
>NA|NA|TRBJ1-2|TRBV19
CASRRRTESYGYTF
TGTGCCAGTCGCCGCCGGACAGAGAGTTATGGCTACACCTTC
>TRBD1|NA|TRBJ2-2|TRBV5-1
CASSLRTGNTGELFF
TGCGCCAGCAGCTTGCGGACAGGAAACACCGGGGAGCTGTTTTTT
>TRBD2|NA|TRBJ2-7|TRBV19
CASSSRGGTSRNEQYF
TGTGCCAGTAGTTCGAGAGGGGGGACTAGCAGGAACGAGCAGTACTTC
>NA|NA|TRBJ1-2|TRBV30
CAWSFPGRGYGYTF
TGTGCCTGGAGTTTTCCAGGGAGGGGCTATGGCTACACCTTC
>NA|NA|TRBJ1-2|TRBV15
CATSRDSSNYGYTF
TGTGCCACCAGCAGGGACAGTAGTAACTATGGCTACACCTTC
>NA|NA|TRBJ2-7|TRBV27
CASSLGQTYEQYF
TGTGCCAGCAGCCTAGGACAGACCTACGAGCAGTACTTC
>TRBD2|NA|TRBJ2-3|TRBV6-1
CASLSSGGTDTQYF
TGTGCCAGCCTTTCGAGCGGGGGCACAGATACGCAGTATTTT
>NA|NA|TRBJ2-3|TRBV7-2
CASSRDSSTDTQYF
TGTGCCAGCAGCCGGGACTCCTCCACAGATACGCAGTATTTT
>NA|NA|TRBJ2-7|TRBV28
CASSLWGELGYEQYF
TGTGCCAGCAGTTTATGGGGGGAGTTGGGCTACGAGCAGTACTTC
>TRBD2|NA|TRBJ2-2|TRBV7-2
CASSITSGSYTGELFF
TGTGCCAGCAGCATCACTAGCGGGAGTTACACCGGGGAGCTGTTTTTT
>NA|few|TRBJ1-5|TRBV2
CASTGTSNQPQHF
TGTGCCAGCACTGGGACATCGAATCAGCCCCAGCATTTT
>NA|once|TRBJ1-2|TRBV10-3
CAISESPGPYGYTF
TGTGCCATCAGTGAGTCCCCAGGGCCCTATGGCTACACCTTC
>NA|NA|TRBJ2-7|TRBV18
CASSPPGHLNYEQYF
TGTGCCAGCTCCCCTCCGGGACACCTAAACTACGAGCAGTACTTC
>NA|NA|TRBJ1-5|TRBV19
CASSIGRGNQPQHF
TGTGCCAGTAGTATAGGTAGGGGCAATCAGCCCCAGCATTTT
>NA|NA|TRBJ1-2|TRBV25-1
CASSEYTRVKGYTF
TGTGCCAGCAGTGAATATACCCGGGTAAAAGGCTACACCTTC
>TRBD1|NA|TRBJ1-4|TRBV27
CASRPGTGLSNEKLFF
TGTGCCAGCAGGCCCGGGACAGGACTATCGAATGAAAAACTGTTTTTT
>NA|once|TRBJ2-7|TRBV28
CASSWGGLVQYF
TGTGCCAGCAGTTGGGGGGGGCTGGTGCAGTACTTC
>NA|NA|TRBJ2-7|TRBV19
CASSRGAVTYEQYF
TGTGCCAGTAGTCGGGGGGCAGTTACCTACGAGCAGTACTTC
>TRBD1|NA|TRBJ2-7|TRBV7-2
CASSPAGGTSYEQYF
TGTGCCAGCAGCCCTGCAGGGGGCACTTCCTACGAGCAGTACTTC